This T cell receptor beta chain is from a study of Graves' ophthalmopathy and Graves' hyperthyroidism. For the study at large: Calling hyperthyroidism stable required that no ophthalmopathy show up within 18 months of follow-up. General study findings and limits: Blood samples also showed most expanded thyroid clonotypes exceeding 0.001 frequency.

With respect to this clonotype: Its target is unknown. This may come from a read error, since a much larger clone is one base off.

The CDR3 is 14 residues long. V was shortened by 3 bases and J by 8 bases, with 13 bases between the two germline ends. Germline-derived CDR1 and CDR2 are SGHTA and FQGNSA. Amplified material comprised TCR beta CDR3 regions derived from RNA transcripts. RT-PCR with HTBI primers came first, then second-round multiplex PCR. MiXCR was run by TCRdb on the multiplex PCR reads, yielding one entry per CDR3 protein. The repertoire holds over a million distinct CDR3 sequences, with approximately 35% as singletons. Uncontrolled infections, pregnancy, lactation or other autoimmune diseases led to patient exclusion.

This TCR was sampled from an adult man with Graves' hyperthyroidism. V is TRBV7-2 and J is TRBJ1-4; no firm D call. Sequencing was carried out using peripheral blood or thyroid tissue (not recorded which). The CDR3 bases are TGTGCCAGCAGCTTGGAGGGAAGGTCAGAAAAACTGTTTTTT. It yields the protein CASSLEGRSEKLFF.